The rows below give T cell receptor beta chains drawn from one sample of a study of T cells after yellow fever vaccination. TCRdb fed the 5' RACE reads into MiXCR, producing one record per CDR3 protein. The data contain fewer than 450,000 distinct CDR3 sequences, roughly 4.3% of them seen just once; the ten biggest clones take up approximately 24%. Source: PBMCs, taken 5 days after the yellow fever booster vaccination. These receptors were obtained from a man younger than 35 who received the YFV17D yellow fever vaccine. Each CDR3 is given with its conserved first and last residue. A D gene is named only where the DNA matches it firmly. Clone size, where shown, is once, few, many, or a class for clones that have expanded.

CDR3: CASKRDSNYGYTF
DNA: TGTGCCAGCAAACGAGATTCTAACTATGGCTACACCTTC
V: TRBV2
size: few
D: .
J: TRBJ1-2

CDR3: CASSQAYGDGYTF
DNA: TGTGCCAGCAGCCAAGCCTACGGGGATGGCTACACCTTC
V: TRBV14
size: few
D: .
J: TRBJ1-2

CDR3: CASSYRRGDSPLHF
DNA: TGTGCCAGCAGTTACCGCAGGGGGGATTCACCCCTCCACTTT
V: TRBV6-5
size: .
D: TRBD1
J: TRBJ1-6

CDR3: CSVAEANSPLHF
DNA: TGCAGTGTGGCCGAGGCCAATTCACCCCTCCACTTT
V: TRBV20-1
size: .
D: .
J: TRBJ1-6

CDR3: CATAGPYVGNTGELFF
DNA: TGTGCCACCGCCGGACCTTATGTCGGGAACACCGGGGAGCTGTTTTTT
V: TRBV6-5
size: many
D: .
J: TRBJ2-2

CDR3: CASSQALREAQPQHF
DNA: TGCGCCAGCAGCCAAGCATTGAGGGAGGCTCAGCCCCAGCATTTT
V: TRBV4-1
size: few
D: .
J: TRBJ1-5

CDR3: CAISGRQGEGYTF
DNA: TGTGCCATCAGTGGAAGACAGGGCGAAGGCTACACCTTC
V: TRBV10-3
size: many
D: TRBD1
J: TRBJ1-2

CDR3: CASTPLGFYEQYF
DNA: TGTGCCAGCACCCCACTAGGGTTTTACGAGCAGTACTTC
V: TRBV2
size: .
D: .
J: TRBJ2-7

CDR3: CASSLGTPTDTQYF
DNA: TGTGCCAGCAGCTTAGGGACTCCCACAGATACGCAGTATTTT
V: TRBV5-1
size: many
D: .
J: TRBJ2-3

CDR3: CSAQPGYGELFF
DNA: TGCAGTGCTCAGCCAGGGTATGGGGAGCTGTTTTTT
V: TRBV20-1
size: few
D: .
J: TRBJ2-2